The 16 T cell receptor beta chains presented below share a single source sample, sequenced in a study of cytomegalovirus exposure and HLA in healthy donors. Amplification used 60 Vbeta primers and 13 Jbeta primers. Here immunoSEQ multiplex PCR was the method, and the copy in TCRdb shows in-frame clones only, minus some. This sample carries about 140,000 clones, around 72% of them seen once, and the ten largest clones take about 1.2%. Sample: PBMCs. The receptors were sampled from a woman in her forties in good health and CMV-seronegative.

CDR3 in DNA: TGCGCCAGCAGCCCTTCGGGACAGGGTAACTCACCCCTCCACTTT. It encodes CASSPSGQGNSPLHF. This chain connects TRBV4-1 to TRBJ1-6; TRBD1 matches at 9 bases. From germline, CDR1 is MGHRA and CDR2 YSYEKL. The CDR3 runs 15 residues. V dropped 4 bases and J dropped 10; count of bases not matched to a gene: 8.

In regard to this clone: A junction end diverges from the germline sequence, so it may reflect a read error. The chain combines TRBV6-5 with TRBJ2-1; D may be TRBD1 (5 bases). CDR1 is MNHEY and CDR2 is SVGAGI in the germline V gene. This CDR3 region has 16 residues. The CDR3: CASSYKTGRTYNEQLF. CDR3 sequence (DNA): TGTGCCAGCAGTTACAAAACAGGACGTACCTACAATGAGCAGCTCTTC.

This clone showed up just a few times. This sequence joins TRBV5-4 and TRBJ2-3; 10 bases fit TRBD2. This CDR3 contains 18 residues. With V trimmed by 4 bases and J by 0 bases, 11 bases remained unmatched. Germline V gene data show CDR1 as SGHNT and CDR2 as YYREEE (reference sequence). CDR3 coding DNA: TGTGCCAGCAGCGCGAAACCAAGGACTAGCGGAAGCACAGATACGCAGTATTTT. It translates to CASSAKPRTSGSTDTQYF. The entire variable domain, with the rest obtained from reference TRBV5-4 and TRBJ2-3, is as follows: ETGVTQSPTHLIKTRGQQVTLRCSSQSGHNTVSWYQQALGQGPQFIFQYYREEENGRGNFPPRFSGLQFPNYSSELNVNALELDDSALYLCASSAKPRTSGSTDTQYFGPGTRLTVL.

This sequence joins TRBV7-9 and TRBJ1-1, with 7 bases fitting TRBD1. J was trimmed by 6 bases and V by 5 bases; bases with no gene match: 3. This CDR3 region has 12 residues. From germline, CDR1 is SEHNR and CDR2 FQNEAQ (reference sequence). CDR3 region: CASSQQGPEAFF. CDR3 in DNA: TGTGCCAGCAGCCAACAGGGGCCTGAAGCTTTCTTT.

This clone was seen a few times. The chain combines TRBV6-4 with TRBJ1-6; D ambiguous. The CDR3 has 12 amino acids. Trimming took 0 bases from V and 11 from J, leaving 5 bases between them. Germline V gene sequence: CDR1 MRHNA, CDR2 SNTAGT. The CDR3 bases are TGTGCCAGCAGTGACTCTTTAACACCCCTCCACTTT. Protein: CASSDSLTPLHF.

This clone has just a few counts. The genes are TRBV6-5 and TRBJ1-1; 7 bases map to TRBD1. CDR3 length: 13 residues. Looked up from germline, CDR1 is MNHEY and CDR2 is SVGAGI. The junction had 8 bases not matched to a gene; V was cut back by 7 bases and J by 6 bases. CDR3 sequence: CASTPGGGAEAFF. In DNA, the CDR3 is TGTGCCAGCACTCCCGGAGGGGGCGCTGAAGCTTTCTTT.

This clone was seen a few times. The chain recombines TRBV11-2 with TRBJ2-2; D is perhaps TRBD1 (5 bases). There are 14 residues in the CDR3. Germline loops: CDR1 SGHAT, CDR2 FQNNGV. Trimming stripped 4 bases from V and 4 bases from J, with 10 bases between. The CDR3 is CASSSRRGTGELFF. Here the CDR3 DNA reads TGTGCCAGCAGCTCCAGAAGGGGCACCGGGGAGCTGTTTTTT. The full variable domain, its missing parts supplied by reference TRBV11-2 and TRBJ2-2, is EAGVAQSPRYKIIEKRQSVAFWCNPISGHATLYWYQQILGQGPKLLIQFQNNGVVDDSQLPKDRFSAERLKGVDSTLKIQPAKLEDSAVYLCASSSRRGTGELFFGEGSRLTVL.

This chain's CDR3 is CASSLGSWQGITEAFF. In DNA form, the CDR3 reads TGTGCCAGCAGCTTAGGCTCCTGGCAGGGGATTACTGAAGCTTTCTTT. The chain couples TRBV7-9 to TRBJ1-1, with D perhaps matching TRBD1 (6 bases). The CDR3 length is 16 residues. Trimming left V 1 base short and J 5 bases short, with 17 bases between. The germline V gene encodes CDR1 SEHNR and CDR2 FQNEAQ (reference sequence).

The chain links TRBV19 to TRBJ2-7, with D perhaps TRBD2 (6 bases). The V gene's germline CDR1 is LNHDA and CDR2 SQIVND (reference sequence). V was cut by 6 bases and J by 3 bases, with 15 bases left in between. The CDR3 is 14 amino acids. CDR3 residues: CASSPAGGNYEQYF. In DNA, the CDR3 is TGTGCCAGTAGCCCAGCCGGGGGAAACTACGAGCAGTACTTC.

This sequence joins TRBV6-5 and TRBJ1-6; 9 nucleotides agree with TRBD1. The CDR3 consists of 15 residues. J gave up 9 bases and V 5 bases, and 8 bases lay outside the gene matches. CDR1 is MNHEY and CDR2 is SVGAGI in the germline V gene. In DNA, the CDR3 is TGTGCCAGCAGTCAAGGGACAGGGTTCGGTTCACCCCTCCACTTT. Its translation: CASSQGTGFGSPLHF.

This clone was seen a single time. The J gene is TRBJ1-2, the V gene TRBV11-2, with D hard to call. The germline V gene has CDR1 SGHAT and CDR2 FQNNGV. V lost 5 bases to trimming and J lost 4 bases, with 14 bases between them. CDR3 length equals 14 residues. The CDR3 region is CASSLPGSFYGYTF. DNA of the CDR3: TGTGCCAGCAGCCTACCGGGAAGCTTCTATGGCTACACCTTC. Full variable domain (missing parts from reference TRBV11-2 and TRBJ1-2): EAGVAQSPRYKIIEKRQSVAFWCNPISGHATLYWYQQILGQGPKLLIQFQNNGVVDDSQLPKDRFSAERLKGVDSTLKIQPAKLEDSAVYLCASSLPGSFYGYTFGSGTRLTVV.

This CDR3 is CASSEGLDGFETQYF. The CDR3 DNA reads TGTGCCAGCAGTGAAGGGCTGGATGGGTTCGAGACCCAGTACTTC. The chain links TRBV25-1 to TRBJ2-5; no definite D call. The V and J ends lost 2 bases and 5 bases respectively, with 15 bases between them. Germline CDR1 reads MGHDK; CDR2 reads SYGVNS. This CDR3 region has 15 residues.

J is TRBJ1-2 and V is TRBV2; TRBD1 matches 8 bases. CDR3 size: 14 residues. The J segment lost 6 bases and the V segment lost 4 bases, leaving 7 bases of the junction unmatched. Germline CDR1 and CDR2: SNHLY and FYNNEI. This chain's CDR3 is CASSGVQGADGYTF. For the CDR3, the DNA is TGTGCCAGCAGTGGGGTTCAGGGGGCAGATGGCTACACCTTC.

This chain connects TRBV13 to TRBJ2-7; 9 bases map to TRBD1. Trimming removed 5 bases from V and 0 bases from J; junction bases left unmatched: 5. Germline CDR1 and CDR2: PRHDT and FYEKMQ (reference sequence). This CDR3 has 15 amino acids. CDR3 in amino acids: CASSMGQGSSYEQYF. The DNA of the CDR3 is TGTGCCAGCAGCATGGGACAGGGCAGCTCCTACGAGCAGTACTTC.

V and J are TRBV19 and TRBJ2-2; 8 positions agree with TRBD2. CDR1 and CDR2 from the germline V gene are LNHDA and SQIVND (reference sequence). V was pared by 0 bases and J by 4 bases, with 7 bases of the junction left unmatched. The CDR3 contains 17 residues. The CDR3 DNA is TGTGCCAGTAGTATAGAGCGGGGGGCCCCGAGCACCGGGGAGCTGTTTTTT. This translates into CASSIERGAPSTGELFF.

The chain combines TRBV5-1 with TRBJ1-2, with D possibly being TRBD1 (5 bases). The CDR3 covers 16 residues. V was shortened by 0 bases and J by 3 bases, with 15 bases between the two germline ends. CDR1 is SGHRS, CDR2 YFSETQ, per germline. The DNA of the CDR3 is TGCGCCAGCAGCTTGGTGGGAGGGGATCATGACTATGGCTACACCTTC. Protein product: CASSLVGGDHDYGYTF.